This T cell receptor beta chain was sequenced in a study of identical twins. General study results and limits: For cord blood, abundant beta clonotypes had fewer insertions, unlike memory repertoires, which showed none. The study found excess low generation probability among twin-shared out-of-frame alpha sequences.

TCRdb re-called the 5' RACE reads with MiXCR, one entry per CDR3 protein. This table has a few hundred thousand distinct CDR3 sequences, 7.5% to 10% appearing once. This clonotype was counted a few times. The antigen is not known. These data also formed part of another study, on yellow fever vaccine responses in identical twins.

The TCR comes from a woman aged 18-30 years in good health. Sequencing used PBMCs.

The CDR3 protein is CASSAQTGHRSYNEQFF. Here the CDR3 DNA reads TGTGCCAGCAGCGCACAAACGGGACACCGCTCCTACAATGAGCAGTTCTTC. The chain carries TRBV9 and TRBJ2-1, with D perhaps TRBD1 (6 bases). The CDR3 extends over 17 amino acids. V gave up 3 bases and J gave up 0 bases, with 16 bases separating them. Germline-derived CDR1 and CDR2 are SGDLS and YYNGEE.